This TCR beta chain was captured by sequencing in a study of graft-versus-host responses after intestinal transplantation. Overall study: Each recipient received a multivisceral, liver-intestinal, or isolated intestinal graft. Induction using anti-thymocyte globulin, followed by tacrolimus and steroids for roughly 3 years, was given to all recipients.

This table comes from immunoSEQ multiplex PCR, and its TCRdb copy is limited to in-frame clones, with some not included. The sample records approximately 85,000 clones, roughly 90% being singletons. CDR3 size: 13 residues. V lost 0 bases and J 12 bases, leaving 12 bases between the germline ends. Germline V gives CDR1 MNHEY, CDR2 SMNVEV (reference sequence). General study points: Association was observed between peak circulating GvH clone levels and early post-transplant HvG declines.

Note on this clone: Its target is unknown.

Sequenced material: unstimulated CD8+ T cells sorted from spleen or lymph node cells, taken before transplant. The rearrangement links TRBV27 to TRBJ2-1; no reliable D call. This receptor was taken from a human donor who was the organ donor for an intestinal transplant. CDR3 region: CASSLSHQHGQFF. DNA for the CDR3: TGTGCCAGCAGTTTATCGCACCAGCATGGGCAGTTCTTC.